The rows below give T cell receptor beta chains drawn from one sample of a study of tumor and adjacent non-tumor tissue in lung cancer. TCRdb itself ran the multiplex PCR reads through MiXCR, one entry per CDR3 protein. The sample shows approximately 120,000 distinct CDR3 sequences, 50% to 70% of them seen only once. Specimen: distant non-tumor lung tissue. These receptors were taken from a man aged 55 to 70 with non-small cell lung cancer. Both conserved end residues are part of each CDR3. A D gene is named only where the DNA matches it firmly. Rows may omit the clone size; those that give it use once, few, many or a size class.

D gene	V gene	clone size	J gene	CDR3 protein	CDR3 DNA
NA	TRBV4-3	NA	TRBJ1-5	CASSQDWGGWVKPHHF	TGCGCCAGCAGCCAAGATTGGGGGGGCTGGGTGAAGCCTCATCATTTT
NA	TRBV11-3	once	TRBJ2-5	CASSLDGGLRETQYF	TGTGCCAGCAGCTTAGACGGGGGCCTCAGGGAAACCCAGTACTTC
TRBD1	TRBV5-1	many	TRBJ2-6	CASSPGQEGTNVLTF	TGCGCCAGCAGCCCGGGACAGGAGGGGACCAACGTCCTGACTTTC
TRBD1	TRBV10-1	many	TRBJ2-1	CASSKGAGAPYNEQFF	TGCGCCAGCAGTAAGGGGGCAGGGGCCCCCTACAATGAGCAGTTCTTC
NA	TRBV6-6	NA	TRBJ2-3	CASSRDVGAAPADTQYF	TGTGCCAGCAGTCGCGATGTAGGGGCAGCCCCAGCAGATACGCAGTATTTT
TRBD1	TRBV29-1	NA	TRBJ2-7	CNVDRGHEQYF	TGCAACGTTGACAGGGGACACGAGCAATACTTC
NA	TRBV12-5	NA	TRBJ2-3	CASVPDTDTQYF	TGTGCTAGTGTTCCAGACACAGATACGCAATATTTT
NA	TRBV4-1	many	TRBJ2-6	CASSHHFDSTGANVLTF	TGCGCCAGCAGCCACCACTTCGACAGCACTGGGGCCAACGTCCTGACTTTC
NA	TRBV11-2	NA	TRBJ2-1	CANSLVGEMPYQGEQFF	TGTGCCAACAGCTTAGTGGGGGAAATGCCTTACCAAGGGGAGCAGTTCTTC
TRBD1	TRBV6-2/TRBV6-3	NA	TRBJ1-1	CVSLGTVRTEAFF	TGTGTCAGCCTGGGGACAGTGAGGACTGAAGCTTTCTTT
NA	TRBV29-1	NA	TRBJ2-1	CSANEAAQGGMGGQFF	TGCAGCGCTAACGAGGCCGCACAGGGTGGCATGGGTGGGCAGTTCTTT
NA	TRBV12-5	many	TRBJ2-5	CASAPPDFGETQYF	TGTGCTAGTGCCCCGCCGGACTTCGGGGAGACCCAGTACTTC
TRBD2	TRBV6-2/TRBV6-3	NA	TRBJ2-2	CASRTSGRMELFF	TGTGCCAGTAGGACTAGCGGGAGGATGGAGCTGTTTTTT
NA	TRBV12-3/TRBV12-4	medium-sized	TRBJ1-1	CASSFGWSTEAFF	TGTGCCAGCAGTTTCGGTTGGAGCACTGAAGCTTTCTTT
TRBD2	TRBV13	NA	TRBJ2-7	CASSSRDGTNTPQYF	TGTGCCAGCAGCTCCCGGGATGGGACTAACACCCCCCAGTACTTC
TRBD1	TRBV7-9	NA	TRBJ2-3	CASSPGQGDTDTQYF	TGTGCCAGCAGCCCAGGACAGGGGGACACAGATACGCAGTACTTT
TRBD1	TRBV11-3	NA	TRBJ1-1	CASSNRTGWFTEAFF	TGTGCCAGCAGCAACAGGACAGGGTGGTTCACTGAAGCTTTCTTT
NA	TRBV12-3/TRBV12-4	NA	TRBJ2-1	CASSRGSNDQFF	TGTGCCAGCAGCCGGGGCAGCAATGATCAGTTCTTC
NA	TRBV11-2	NA	TRBJ2-1	CASRPTVTRAEFF	TGTGCCAGCAGGCCAACCGTGACTAGAGCGGAGTTCTTT
NA	TRBV11-2	once	TRBJ2-2	CAISSEVTRSNTGELFF	TGTGCCATCAGCTCAGAGGTTACAAGGTCGAACACCGGGGAGCTGTTTTTT
NA	TRBV5-1	NA	TRBJ1-2	CTSSLTKQGVNNYGYTF	TGCACCAGTAGCCTCACTAAACAGGGAGTTAACAACTATGGATACACCTTC
NA	TRBV4-1	NA	TRBJ2-1	CTSSQVGGGEQFF	TGCACCAGTAGCCAAGTTGGGGGTGGTGAGCAGTTCTTC
NA	TRBV28	NA	TRBJ1-6	CASSSTVQGLALHF	TGTGCCAGCAGTTCCACAGTTCAGGGTCTGGCCCTCCACTTT
TRBD1	TRBV6-5	many	TRBJ2-7	CASRRTGVRQEQYF	TGTGCCAGCAGACGGACAGGGGTCAGGCAAGAGCAGTACTTC
NA	TRBV9	few	TRBJ2-5	CASSVEGAPGETQYF	TGTGCCAGCAGCGTAGAGGGTGCCCCCGGAGAGACCCAGTACTTC
NA	TRBV9	NA	TRBJ2-3	CASSVATGTDTQYF	TGTGCCAGCAGCGTAGCTACGGGCACAGATACGCAGTATTTT
TRBD2	TRBV20-1	many	TRBJ2-7	CSARSGTSGSLYEQYF	TGCAGTGCTAGATCCGGGACTAGCGGGTCACTTTACGAGCAGTACTTC
TRBD2	TRBV20-1	few	TRBJ2-1	CSARTSAGNEQFF	TGCAGTGCAAGGACTAGCGCCGGGAATGAGCAGTTCTTC
TRBD1	TRBV29-1	many	TRBJ1-2	CSVAIQGGNYGYTF	TGCAGCGTTGCCATACAGGGGGGTAACTATGGCTACACCTTC
TRBD2	TRBV29-1	NA	TRBJ2-1	CSVECGTSGRVVGYNEQFF	TGCAGCGTTGAATGCGGGACTAGCGGGAGAGTAGTTGGCTACAATGAGCAGTTCTTC
NA	TRBV5-4	NA	TRBJ2-5	CASSLGGSFETRYF	TGTGCCAGTAGCTTGGGAGGTAGTTTTGAGACTCGGTACTTC
NA	TRBV2	few	TRBJ1-4	CASSGGSATNEKLFF	TGTGCCAGCAGTGGGGGCAGTGCAACTAATGAAAAACTGTTTTTT
NA	TRBV25-1	many	TRBJ2-3	CASSETGSRGDTQYF	TGTGCCAGCAGTGAAACAGGGTCTCGTGGCGATACGCAGTATTTT
NA	TRBV6-5	once	TRBJ1-1	CASSVMLPGEGTEALF	TGTGCCAGCAGTGTGATGCTGCCGGGAGAGGGGACTGAAGCTCTCTTT
NA	TRBV20-1	few	TRBJ1-3	CSARDVENTIYF	TGCAGTGCAAGGGACGTCGAAAACACCATATATTTT
NA	TRBV20-1	NA	TRBJ2-7	CSARVMTNEQYF	TGCAGTGCTAGAGTGATGACTAACGAGCAGTACTTC
NA	TRBV2	NA	TRBJ1-1	CASSEGANTEAFF	TGTGCCAGCAGTGAGGGGGCGAACACTGAAGCTTTCTTT
TRBD2	TRBV20-1	few	TRBJ2-1	CSARLAGGYNEQFF	TGCAGTGCGCGACTAGCGGGGGGGTACAATGAGCAGTTCTTC
NA	TRBV11-3	NA	TRBJ1-2	CASSFEGDYGYTF	TGTGCCAGCAGCTTTGAAGGGGACTATGGCTACACCTTC
TRBD1	TRBV10-3	NA	TRBJ1-1	CATQAEGGTNTEAFF	TGTGCCACCCAGGCCGAAGGGGGCACGAACACTGAAGCTTTCTTT
NA	TRBV29-1	once	TRBJ2-1	CNVEKNTAVVANEQFF	TGCAACGTTGAAAAAAATACAGCGGTAGTAGCCAATGAGCAGTTCTTC
TRBD1	TRBV10-2	few	TRBJ2-7	CASRVTGVPYEQYF	TGCGCCAGCAGAGTAACAGGGGTACCCTACGAGCAGTACTTC
NA	TRBV14	NA	TRBJ1-1	CTSSQALNTEALF	TGTACCAGCAGCCAAGCTCTCAACACTGAAGCTCTCTTT
NA	TRBV7-9	NA	TRBJ2-7	CVSSGLVGMGSEQYF	TGTGTCAGCAGCGGACTCGTGGGAATGGGATCCGAGCAGTACTTC
NA	TRBV12-3/TRBV12-4	many	TRBJ2-7	CASSLMAGRLYEQYF	TGTGCCAGCAGTTTAATGGCCGGCAGATTATACGAGCAGTACTTC
NA	TRBV11-2	NA	TRBJ2-3	CDSSHGLVISTDTQYF	TGTGACAGCAGTCACGGATTAGTGATTTCCACAGATACGCAGTATTTT
TRBD1	TRBV29-1	NA	TRBJ1-5	CSIVWDREGLAQHF	TGCAGCATTGTGTGGGACAGGGAGGGCCTGGCCCAGCATTTT
NA	TRBV11-3	NA	TRBJ2-1	CASSPGLASDEQFF	TGTGCCAGCAGCCCGGGACTTGCGTCGGATGAGCAGTTCTTC
NA	TRBV10-2	NA	TRBJ2-5	CTSMAGSAQETQYF	TGCACCAGCATGGCCGGTAGCGCCCAAGAGACCCAGTACTTC
TRBD1	TRBV6-1	many	TRBJ1-5	CASSEVGQGGFQPQHF	TGTGCCAGCAGTGAAGTTGGACAGGGGGGGTTTCAGCCCCAGCATTTT
NA	TRBV12-3/TRBV12-4	NA	TRBJ1-1	CASSLLGVNTEAFF	TGTGCCAGTAGTTTATTAGGGGTGAACACTGAAGCTTTCTTT
NA	TRBV20-1	NA	TRBJ2-2	CSATGGTDNTGELFF	TGCAGTGCTACTGGGGGAACAGATAACACCGGGGAGCTGTTTTTT
NA	TRBV5-6	NA	TRBJ2-7	CASSSPGINSYEQYF	TGTGCCAGCAGCTCCCCGGGAATTAACTCATACGAGCAGTACTTC
NA	TRBV6-1	NA	TRBJ2-4	CASSESWGASKNIQYF	TGTGCCAGCAGTGAATCGTGGGGGGCCTCCAAAAACATTCAGTATTTC
NA	TRBV4-1	NA	TRBJ1-2	CPSSQGAVANYGYTF	TGCCCCAGCAGCCAAGGGGCAGTGGCTAACTATGGCTACACCTTC